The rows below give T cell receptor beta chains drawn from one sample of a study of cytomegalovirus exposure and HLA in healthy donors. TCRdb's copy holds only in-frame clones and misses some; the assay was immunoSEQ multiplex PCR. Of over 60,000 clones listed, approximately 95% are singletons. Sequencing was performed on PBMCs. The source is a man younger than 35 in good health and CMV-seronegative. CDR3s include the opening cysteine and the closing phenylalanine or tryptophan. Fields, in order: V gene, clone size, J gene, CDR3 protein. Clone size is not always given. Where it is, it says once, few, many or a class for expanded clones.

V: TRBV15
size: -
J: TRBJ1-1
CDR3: CATREGGSEAFF

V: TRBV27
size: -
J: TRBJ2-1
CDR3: CASSLSAWSGSSYNEQFF

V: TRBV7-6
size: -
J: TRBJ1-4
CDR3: CASSLGGGGEKLFF

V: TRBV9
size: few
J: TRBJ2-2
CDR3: CASSVALEVNTGELFF

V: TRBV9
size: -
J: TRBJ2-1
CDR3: CASSVTGYEQFF

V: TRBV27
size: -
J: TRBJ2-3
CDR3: CASSLSGGTDTQYF

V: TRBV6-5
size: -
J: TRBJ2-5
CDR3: CASSPGATVQETQYF

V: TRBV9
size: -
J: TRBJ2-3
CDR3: CASSHKPRGASTDTQYF

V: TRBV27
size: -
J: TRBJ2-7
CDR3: CASSLRGRSYEQYF

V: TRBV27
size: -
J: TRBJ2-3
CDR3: CASSNPGLAGVTDTQYF

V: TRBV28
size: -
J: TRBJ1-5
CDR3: CASVSTRYKQPQHF

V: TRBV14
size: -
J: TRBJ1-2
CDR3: CASSPGTTYGYTF

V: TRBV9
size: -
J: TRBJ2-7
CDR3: CASSETLGEQYF

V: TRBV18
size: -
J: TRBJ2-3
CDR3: CASSPVTPDTQYF

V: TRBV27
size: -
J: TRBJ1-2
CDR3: CASRDSLGYTF

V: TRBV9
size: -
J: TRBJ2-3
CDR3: CASSSLGGGTGAGTQYF

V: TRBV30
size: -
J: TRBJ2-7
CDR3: CAWRGGVYEQYF

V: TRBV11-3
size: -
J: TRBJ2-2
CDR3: CASSLVGEGELFF

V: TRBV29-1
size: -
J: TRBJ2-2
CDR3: CSVRLQGTLTGELFF

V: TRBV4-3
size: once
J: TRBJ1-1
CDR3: CASSQSIGQGRAFF

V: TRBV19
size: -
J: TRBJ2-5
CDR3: CASSIKVDRLLTQYF

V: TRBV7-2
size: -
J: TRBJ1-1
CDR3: CASSYFPRLNTEAFF

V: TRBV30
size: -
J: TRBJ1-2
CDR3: CAWNRVNNYGYTF

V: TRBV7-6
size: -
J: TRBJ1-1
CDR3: CASSLDQGSAFF

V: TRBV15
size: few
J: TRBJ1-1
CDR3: CATNNRVTGTEAFF

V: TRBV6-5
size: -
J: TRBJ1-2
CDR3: CASSLRFNYGYTF

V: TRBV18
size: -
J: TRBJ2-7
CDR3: CASSPLQTGGEQYF

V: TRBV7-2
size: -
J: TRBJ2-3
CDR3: CASSFPIAGENTDTQYF